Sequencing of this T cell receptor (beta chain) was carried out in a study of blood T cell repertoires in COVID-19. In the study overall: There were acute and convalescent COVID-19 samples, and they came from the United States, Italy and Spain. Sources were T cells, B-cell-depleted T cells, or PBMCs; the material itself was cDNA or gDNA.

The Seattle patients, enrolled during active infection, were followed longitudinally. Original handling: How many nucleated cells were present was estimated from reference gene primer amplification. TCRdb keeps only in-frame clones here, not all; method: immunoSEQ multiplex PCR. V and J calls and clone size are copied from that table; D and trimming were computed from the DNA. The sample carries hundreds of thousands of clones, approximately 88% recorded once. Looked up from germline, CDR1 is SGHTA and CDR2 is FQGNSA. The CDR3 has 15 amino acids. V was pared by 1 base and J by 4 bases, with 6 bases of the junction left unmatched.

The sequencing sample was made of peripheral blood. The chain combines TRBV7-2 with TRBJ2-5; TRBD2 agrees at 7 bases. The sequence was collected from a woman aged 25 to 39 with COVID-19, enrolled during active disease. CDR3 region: CASSLGGGDGETQYF. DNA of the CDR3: TGTGCCAGCAGCTTAGGTGGGGGGGACGGAGAGACCCAGTACTTC.